This TCR beta chain is drawn from a study of blood T cells in healthy people across ages (dated by TCRdb to the mid-2010s). Study-level background: In model experiments, roughly one uniquely barcoded TCR beta cDNA molecule per two T cells was captured by template switching. The study analyzed two additional independent replicas of 1 million unique cDNA reads from the same blood draw for two donors, one aged 18 to 30 and one aged 80 or older. Four age groups were formed from the donors: young (average roughly 15 years), middle-aged (around 37), aged (around 68) and long-lived (around 82). The study measured age-related changes in TCR beta repertoire diversity using deep sequencing normalized with unique cDNA molecular identifiers.

Study-wide findings and limitations: Since profiling was done on bulk unsorted PBMCs, naive and antigen-experienced compartments could not be conclusively compared. As age increased, observed TCR beta diversity per million T cells dropped in a roughly linear way, and a significant reduction was already evident by age 40. Observed TCR beta diversity correlated strongly with the percentage of naive T cells measured by flow cytometry. Because donor CMV infection status was unknown, age-related changes in expanded clonotypes were potentially confounded. Compared with the aged group, the long-lived group had more naive CD4+ T cells, fewer expanded clones and increased TCR diversity, a pattern suggesting age selection. Estimates of total diversity from one million sequenced T cells were regarded as lower bounds and underestimates.

Comment on this clonotype: Its cognate antigen has yet to be identified. No base quality information exists; no much larger clone differs at one position.

The donors were 40 or so Caucasian individuals from Russia, aged roughly 6 to 100 years, who were systemically healthy. Each donor gave roughly 11 milliliters of peripheral blood, drawn into EDTA-treated Vacutainer tubes. Ficoll-Paque density-gradient centrifugation was used to isolate PBMCs, with at least 7 million per sample. Total RNA, at least 6 micrograms per sample, was extracted from PBMCs with Trizol reagent. For every donor, an aliquot of PBMCs went through flow cytometry to measure the percentages of naive CD45RAhigh/CD27high T cells. The library was obtained by 5' RACE. TCRdb records Illumina HiSeq 2500 as the sequencer. A second PCR of about 7 to 12 cycles was performed with a sample-barcoded 5' primer and a J-beta primer mix. A template-switch 5' adaptor carrying 12 random nucleotides introduced a unique molecular identifier onto each TCR beta cDNA molecule. At least 2.5 million CDR3-containing paired-end reads were obtained from each sample. The Mint cDNA synthesis kit, primed by a TRBC-specific oligonucleotide, was used to synthesize first-strand cDNA from all RNA. Following uracil-DNA glycosylase treatment, all cDNA underwent a first 18-cycle PCR with the universal primers M1SS and BC2_uni_R. In the authors' own workflow: For normalization, 1 million high-quality reads, each with a distinct molecular identifier, were randomly selected from each sample. Reads sharing molecular identifiers were discarded rather than binned into consensus sequences. MiTCR, with a Q25 quality threshold and the strictest error-elimination algorithm, was used for CDR3 identification, clonotype clustering and error correction. A nonparametric unseen species model with Euler transformation was used to estimate lower-bound total TCR beta diversity. TCRdb reprocessing: public reads trimmed at Q25 with fastp, clones called with MiXCR, in-frame beta chains kept. Under each unique CDR3 protein, matching rows form one entry showing the most common genes and DNA. TCRdb, not the original authors, processed these V and J calls. A total of fewer than 600,000 distinct CDR3 sequences appear in this sample, around a quarter of them only once. Approximately 3.5% of the sample belongs to the ten largest clones.

The data also belong to a second study, concerning T cells of mothers and their children. As the second study states: The donors were nine systemically healthy Caucasian individuals, made up of three mothers and their six children. cDNA synthesis used all of the extracted RNA, with roughly 1.5 ug of RNA in each 15 ul reaction. In the second PCR, the M1S primer added sample barcodes and 2-4 random nucleotides. Each mother yielded over 8.5 million TCR beta CDR3 reads and each child 3 million to 3.5 million reads. TCR recombination output is similarly shaped by thymic selection in related and unrelated pairs, with a minor effect exerted by inherited differences. Normalized repertoire overlap in related mother-child pairs was always slightly higher than in unrelated mother-child pairs, but the difference was never significant. No persistent microchimeric T cell clones were found, with a detection sensitivity of approximately 100 clones per million clonotypes. To look for features that set related mother-child pairs apart from unrelated individuals, the researchers ran deep NGS to compare the TCR beta repertoires of mothers and children. On average, the children were approximately 11 +/- 4 years old, while the mothers were approximately 40 +/- 4 years old. After adapter ligation was performed with NEBNext reagents, the libraries were sequenced on an Illumina HiSeq 2000 with 100+100 nt paired-end reads. To avoid cross-contamination, the mother libraries and the child libraries were prepared a month apart and sequenced in separate runs. Between roughly 450,000 and 2,000,000 distinct TCR beta clonotypes were identified per donor. Naive TCR beta clonotypes were estimated from low-frequency clonotypes matched to each donor's FACS-determined naive share, without sorting.

Sequences were obtained from blood. This sequence was found in a boy between 2 and 10 years old in good health.

The bases are TGTGCCACCAACGGCCCTCAAGAGACCCAGTACTTC. Translated, this gives CATNGPQETQYF. The receptor chain draws on TRBV15 and TRBJ2-5, with the identity of the D gene unclear. From its cysteine to its phenylalanine, the CDR3 spans 12 amino acids. Here the CDR3 DNA is all that survives: 36 bases in frame from base 1. V drops 7 bases and J drops 2 bases, leaving 8 bases in between. Taken from the germline V gene (reference sequence), the CDR1 and CDR2 loops are LNHNV and YYDKDF.